This T cell receptor (beta chain) was obtained from a study of CD8+CD57+ T cells in acquired aplastic anemia. The CDR3 is 14 residues long. V was clipped by 4 bases and J by 5 bases; unmatched bases: 6. From germline, CDR1 is SGHTA and CDR2 FQGTGA. Genomic DNA provided the template from which TCR beta VDJ and CDR3 profiles were obtained. TCRdb re-derived calls from the reads in MiXCR, one entry per CDR3 protein. The table shows 250,000 to 350,000 distinct CDR3 sequences, with 55% to 65% occurring only once. The rearrangement joins TRBV7-3 to TRBJ2-5; TRBD1 matches at 8 bases. Sequenced sample: sorted CD4+, CD8+, or CD8+CD57+ T cells (not recorded which) from PBMCs. This clonotype was obtained from a human donor with severe aplastic anemia or a healthy control (not recorded which). Written as DNA, the CDR3 is TGTGCCAGCAGCTACCAGGGGGCAGGGGAGACCCAGTACTTC. Amino acid sequence: CASSYQGAGETQYF.